The rows below give T cell receptor beta chains drawn from one sample of a study of blood T cell repertoires in COVID-19. TCRdb's table, derived via immunoSEQ multiplex PCR, lists solely in-frame clones and lacks some. The table has about 170,000 clones, almost 85% seen once. The sample taken for sequencing was peripheral blood. These receptors were taken from a man aged 40-50 years who had recovered from COVID-19. The CDR3 runs from the conserved cysteine through the conserved F or W.

v_call,j_call,cdr3_aa
TRBV5-1,TRBJ2-3,CASSLGVAGDTQYF
TRBV19,TRBJ1-4,CASSIIHRGEKLFF
TRBV3-1/TRBV3-2,TRBJ1-2,CASSQASGGGYTF
TRBV11-3,TRBJ2-2,CASSLEAGYFTGELFF
TRBV5-1,TRBJ2-3,CASSLRSSGRASDTQYF
TRBV4-3,TRBJ2-4,CASSQDWGRDSLFKNIQYF
TRBV4-3,TRBJ1-6,CASSPQATNSPLHF
TRBV11-2,TRBJ1-2,CASSFMGQGHYGYTF
TRBV9,TRBJ1-2,CASSPEESYGYTF
TRBV12-3/TRBV12-4,TRBJ2-1,CASVFKGAEFF
TRBV30,TRBJ1-1,CAWSGGGGAFF
TRBV18,TRBJ2-7,CASSPGLAGSYEQYF
TRBV30,TRBJ1-2,CAWVGTGVGYGYTF
TRBV4-3,TRBJ2-5,CASSQELQETQYF
TRBV7-6,TRBJ1-5,CASSRDRINQPQHF
TRBV3-1/TRBV3-2,TRBJ2-3,CASTHKGARQYF
TRBV5-4,TRBJ1-5,CASSLGTGFNQPQHF
TRBV19,TRBJ1-2,CASRNTRQVSSGYTF
TRBV28,TRBJ1-4,CASSLSRGVEKLFF
TRBV25-1,TRBJ2-1,CASSEWGGGRYNEQFF
TRBV19,TRBJ2-7,CASSIEDSSSYEQYF
TRBV5-8,TRBJ2-5,CASIPWPQYF
TRBV9,TRBJ2-1,CASSPTGPYNEQFF
TRBV30,TRBJ2-7,CAWSLIAGGPYEQYF
TRBV7-9,TRBJ1-1,CASSLQGAAFF
TRBV11-3,TRBJ2-1,CASSLHGQGINEQFF
TRBV4-3,TRBJ1-3,CASSQGTANSGNTIYF
TRBV28,TRBJ1-1,CASSFSMNTEAFF
TRBV7-2,TRBJ2-2,CASLRREGGELFF
TRBV5-1,TRBJ1-1,CASSTMTGVNTEAFF
TRBV4-3,TRBJ2-1,CASSPVGSGGYEEQFF
TRBV6-1,TRBJ2-4,CASSEPGQASIQYF
TRBV7-9,TRBJ2-1,CASSWADEQFF
TRBV5-4,TRBJ1-2,CASSPGGNYGYTF
TRBV12-3/TRBV12-4,TRBJ2-7,CASSFGGYEQYF
TRBV5-1,TRBJ1-1,CASSKGVDTEAFF
TRBV2,TRBJ2-2,CARGGTGRNTGELFF
TRBV2,TRBJ1-1,CASSEAQGIEAFF
TRBV13,TRBJ2-7,CASSSRLVPYEQYF
TRBV4-2,TRBJ1-4,CASSRGGGGNEKLFF
TRBV2,TRBJ2-1,CASLKRGPPSSDEQFF
TRBV30,TRBJ1-1,CAWGTGPAEAFF
TRBV12-3/TRBV12-4,TRBJ1-2,CASSLSGNYGYTF
TRBV19,TRBJ1-5,CASSRGDRGMRFNQPQHF
TRBV5-6,TRBJ1-1,CASSLVFMNTEAFF
TRBV5-5,TRBJ2-7,CASSPRGGQSSYEQYF
TRBV5-8,TRBJ2-5,CASSPGQGGGQETQYF
TRBV9,TRBJ2-1,CASSFPLAGGPYNEQFF
TRBV24-1,TRBJ1-1,CATSDRRDTEAFF
TRBV28,TRBJ1-3,CASRDLGNTIYF
TRBV9,TRBJ2-7,CASSAGPGQGFYEQYF
TRBV7-8,TRBJ1-2,CASSPASKNYGYTF
TRBV2,TRBJ1-6,CASSGDRNSPLHF
TRBV9,TRBJ2-3,CASSLGGGASTDTQYF
TRBV15,TRBJ2-1,CATSRGKGSYNEQFF
TRBV7-9,TRBJ2-2,CASSPLRANTGELFF
TRBV5-4,TRBJ1-4,CASSSHTAATNEKLFF
TRBV30,TRBJ2-1,CAWTRGTYNEQFF
TRBV5-8,TRBJ2-3,CASSLVPGQGTDTQYF